This entry lists 26 T cell receptor beta chains sequenced from one sample in a study of T cell responses to AZD1222 COVID-19 vaccine. Sequenced by immunoSEQ multiplex PCR; TCRdb stores in-frame clones only, minus some. The table records about 180,000 clones, roughly 91% of them present only once. The material sequenced was peripheral blood, taken 28 days after the second dose of the MenACWY control vaccine. The source of these receptors is an adult who received the MenACWY meningococcal vaccine as a control.

The chain uses TRBV18 and TRBJ1-1; 7 nucleotides agree with TRBD1. This CDR3 region has 14 residues. CDR1 is KGHSH, CDR2 LQKENI, per germline. V lost 3 bases to trimming and J lost 5 bases; unmatched junction nucleotides: 6. The CDR3 is CASSPQTGKTEAFF. In nucleotides, the CDR3 is TGTGCCAGCTCACCCCAGACAGGGAAGACTGAAGCTTTCTTT.

The chain employs TRBV2 and TRBJ2-1, with no clear D. V was clipped by 5 bases and J by 1 base, with 3 bases between them. In germline, CDR1 is SNHLY, CDR2 FYNNEI. The CDR3 contains 12 residues. CDR3: CASSLSYNEQFF. CDR3 DNA sequence: TGTGCCAGCAGTCTATCCTACAATGAGCAGTTCTTC.

The genes are TRBV10-3 and TRBJ2-7, with a possible D match to TRBD1 (6 bases). Per germline, CDR1 ENHRY and CDR2 SYGVKD. V was clipped by 8 bases and J by 4 bases, with 18 bases between them. The CDR3 length is 14 residues. CDR3: CAIGGPDTLYEQYF. The CDR3 DNA is TGTGCCATCGGGGGCCCGGACACCCTTTACGAGCAGTACTTC.

This chain connects TRBV19 to TRBJ2-4; D is possibly TRBD1 (7 bases). V was clipped by 4 bases and J by 2 bases, with 15 bases between them. Germline V gene data show CDR1 as LNHDA and CDR2 as SQIVND (reference sequence). The CDR3 contains 16 residues. The CDR3 spells CASSNSGGNSKNIQYF. The CDR3 nucleotides are TGTGCCAGTAGTAACTCAGGGGGGAATTCCAAAAACATTCAGTACTTC. Full variable domain (remainder filled in from reference TRBV19 and TRBJ2-4): DGGITQSPKYLFRKEGQNVTLSCEQNLNHDAMYWYRQDPGQGLRLIYYSQIVNDFQKGDIAEGYSVSREKKESFPLTVTSAQKNPTAFYLCASSNSGGNSKNIQYFGAGTRLSVL.

The chain recombines TRBV2 with TRBJ2-6; D tentatively fits TRBD1 or TRBD2 (6 bases each). V lost 7 bases and J 4 bases, leaving 20 bases between the germline ends. This CDR3 has 17 amino acids. The germline V gene has CDR1 SNHLY and CDR2 FYNNEI. The CDR3 nucleotides are TGTGCCAGCACAATGGGGCAGGGGAGGTCCGGGGCCAACGTCCTGACTTTC. Protein sequence: CASTMGQGRSGANVLTF. Complete variable domain (other parts from reference TRBV2 and TRBJ2-6): EPEVTQTPSHQVTQMGQEVILRCVPISNHLYFYWYRQILGQKVEFLVSFYNNEISEKSEIFDDQFSVERPDGSNFTLKIRSTKLEDSAMYFCASTMGQGRSGANVLTFGAGSRLTVL.

The CDR3 DNA reads as TGTGCCACCAGCAGAACGGGGTACGAGCAGTACTTC. It translates to CATSRTGYEQYF. The V call is TRBV15, the J call TRBJ2-7; the D gene is possibly TRBD2 (5 bases). This CDR3 comprises 12 residues. CDR1 LNHNV and CDR2 YYDKDF come from the germline V gene (reference sequence). Trimming cost V 2 bases and J 4 bases, with 6 bases left between them.

The chain employs TRBV7-9 and TRBJ1-3; D possibly corresponds to TRBD1 (6 bases). Germline loops: CDR1 SEHNR, CDR2 FQNEAQ (reference sequence). This CDR3 has 16 amino acids. V was trimmed by 2 bases and J by 0 bases, leaving 11 bases between them. The CDR3 DNA sequence: TGTGCCAGCAGCTTAATGGGGGCCTTCTCTGGAAACACCATATATTTT. This translates into CASSLMGAFSGNTIYF. The entire variable domain, with the rest obtained from reference TRBV7-9 and TRBJ1-3, is as follows: DTGVSQNPRHKITKRGQNVTFRCDPISEHNRLYWYRQTLGQGPEFLTYFQNEAQLEKSRLLSDRFSAERPKGSFSTLEIQRTEQGDSAMYLCASSLMGAFSGNTIYFGEGSWLTVV.

This clone was seen a few times. The DNA for the CDR3 is TGTGCCAGTAGTACCTCATCGACAGCGCGCTCTGGAAACACCATATATTTT. It translates to CASSTSSTARSGNTIYF. The rearrangement joins TRBV19 to TRBJ1-3; the D gene is possibly TRBD1 (5 bases). The germline V gene has CDR1 LNHDA and CDR2 SQIVND (reference sequence). The CDR3 totals 17 residues. Trimming shortened V by 4 bases and J by 0 bases, and 16 bases separated the two germline ends. The full variable domain, completed using reference TRBV19 and TRBJ1-3, is DGGITQSPKYLFRKEGQNVTLSCEQNLNHDAMYWYRQDPGQGLRLIYYSQIVNDFQKGDIAEGYSVSREKKESFPLTVTSAQKNPTAFYLCASSTSSTARSGNTIYFGEGSWLTVV.

The gene calls are TRBV4-2 and TRBJ1-6; D call uncertain. Germline CDR1 LGHNA, CDR2 YNFKEQ. The V end lost 0 bases, the J end lost 7 bases, and 13 bases lay between the germline ends. This CDR3 has 16 residues. The CDR3 DNA sequence: TGTGCCAGCAGCCAAGATCAGGCAGGCGTGAATTCACCCCTCCACTTT. Translating it yields CASSQDQAGVNSPLHF.

The chain links TRBV18 to TRBJ2-5; 8 positions match TRBD1. V was pared by 4 bases and J by 2 bases, with 15 bases of the junction left unmatched. Germline V CDR1 and CDR2: KGHSH, LQKENI. The CDR3 extends over 18 amino acids. The CDR3 region has the DNA TGTGCCAGCTCACGGTTCAAGGGCGGACAGGGATATCAAGAGACCCAGTACTTC. It translates to CASSRFKGGQGYQETQYF.

The chain employs TRBV4-2 and TRBJ1-1; no clear D gene. The CDR3 sequence is 14 residues long. Trimming stripped 1 base from V and 5 bases from J, with 11 bases between. In germline, CDR1 is LGHNA, CDR2 YNFKEQ. The CDR3 DNA reads as TGTGCCAGCAGCCAAGGGCGACTGGGGACTGAAGCTTTCTTT. Protein product: CASSQGRLGTEAFF.

The gene calls are TRBV13 and TRBJ1-3; no clear D. Germline V gene data show CDR1 as PRHDT and CDR2 as FYEKMQ (reference sequence). The CDR3 is 14 residues long. V gave up 4 bases and J gave up 0 bases, with 7 bases separating them. The CDR3 sequence is CASSSLYSGNTIYF. CDR3 bases: TGTGCCAGCAGCTCCCTTTACTCTGGAAACACCATATATTTT.

The chain combines TRBV5-6 with TRBJ1-2, with 12 bases fitting TRBD1. Germline V gives CDR1 SGHDT, CDR2 YYEEEE. Unmatched junction bases numbered 9, after V lost 2 bases and J lost 7 bases. CDR3 length: 16 amino acids. The chain's CDR3 is CASSFLRDRGQPGYTF. The CDR3 region has the DNA TGTGCCAGCAGCTTCCTCCGGGACAGGGGGCAGCCTGGCTACACCTTC.

The J gene is TRBJ1-5, the V gene TRBV28, with 7 bases that match TRBD1. V was pared by 6 bases and J by 6 bases, with 11 bases of the junction left unmatched. From germline, CDR1 is MDHEN and CDR2 SYDVKM. The CDR3 has 15 amino acids. CDR3 protein: CASSRPGGFTQPQHF. Here the CDR3 DNA reads TGTGCCAGCAGCAGACCAGGGGGTTTCACTCAGCCCCAGCATTTT.

The rearrangement joins TRBV28 to TRBJ2-7; D remains unclear. The germline V gene has CDR1 MDHEN and CDR2 SYDVKM. CDR3 length: 13 amino acids. Trimming took off 6 bases at V and 0 bases at J, with 9 bases between the two ends. CDR3: CASRPGVSYEQYF. CDR3 nucleotides: TGTGCCAGCAGGCCGGGCGTCTCCTACGAGCAGTACTTC.

The chain carries TRBV2 and TRBJ1-2; no reliable D call. V lost 2 bases and J lost 3, with 7 bases in between. CDR1 and CDR2 (germline): SNHLY, FYNNEI. The CDR3 is made up of 13 amino acids. CDR3 coding DNA: TGTGCCAGCAGTGAATCCGGGGACTATGGCTACACCTTC. Translated: CASSESGDYGYTF.

This chain links TRBV6-4 with TRBJ1-6; D possibly corresponds to TRBD1 (5 bases). The CDR3 loop spans 18 amino acids. Trimming shortened V by 3 bases and J by 0 bases, and 15 bases separated the two germline ends. CDR1 and CDR2 from the germline V gene are MRHNA and SNTAGT. CDR3 in amino acids: CASSETGTLSSYNSPLHF. CDR3 bases: TGTGCCAGCAGTGAGACCGGGACGCTCAGCTCCTATAATTCACCCCTCCACTTT.

Comment on this clone: Other DNA sequences in the sample encode the same CDR3. The rearrangement joins TRBV7-2 to TRBJ2-5; 10 bases align to TRBD1. The CDR3 spans 14 residues. In germline, CDR1 is SGHTA, CDR2 FQGNSA. With V trimmed by 1 base and J by 4 bases, 0 bases remained unmatched. The CDR3 loop is CASSLGTGGETQYF. CDR3 sequence (DNA): TGTGCCAGCAGCTTAGGGACAGGGGGAGAGACCCAGTACTTC.

This sequence joins TRBV7-2 and TRBJ1-2; D remains unclear. This CDR3 has 16 amino acids. The germline CDR1 and CDR2 sequences are SGHTA and FQGNSA. V was pared by 1 base and J by 4 bases, with 16 bases between. The DNA of the CDR3 is TGTGCCAGCAGCTTAGGCCCGGCGGCGAGAGGCTATGGCTACACCTTC. The encoded protein is CASSLGPAARGYGYTF.

The count of this clone is one. The chain couples TRBV7-2 to TRBJ2-3, with 9 nucleotides matching TRBD1. CDR3 length: 15 amino acids. V lost 5 bases and J lost 8; bases outside the gene matches: 11. The germline V gene encodes CDR1 SGHTA and CDR2 FQGNSA. The CDR3 DNA reads TGTGCCAGCAGCCCCCGGACAGGGGATGAAGTTACGCAGTATTTT. Translation gives CASSPRTGDEVTQYF. Combining the CDR3 with reference TRBV7-2 and TRBJ2-3 gives the whole variable domain GAGVSQSPSNKVTEKGKDVELRCDPISGHTALYWYRQSLGQGLEFLIYFQGNSAPDKSGLPSDRFSAERTGGSVSTLTIQRTQQEDSAVYLCASSPRTGDEVTQYFGPGTRLTVL.

V and J are TRBV5-6 and TRBJ1-6; D is ambiguous. CDR1 is SGHDT, CDR2 YYEEEE, per germline. The CDR3 consists of 13 residues. V was pared by 4 bases and J by 10 bases, with 12 bases between. CDR3 DNA: TGTGCCAGCAGCCTCTGGGCGGGCTCACCCCTCCACTTT. Residues: CASSLWAGSPLHF.

The V call is TRBV29-1, the J call TRBJ1-1; D is possibly TRBD1 (5 bases). Germline values: CDR1 SQVTM, CDR2 ANQGSEA. The CDR3 extends over 14 amino acids. V was shortened by 6 bases and J by 1 base, with 15 bases between the two germline ends. The CDR3 sequence is CSVEGNGWNTEAFF. Written as DNA, the CDR3 is TGCAGCGTAGAGGGGAACGGCTGGAACACTGAAGCTTTCTTT.

This clone was recorded only once. V is TRBV7-9 and J is TRBJ1-3; D call uncertain. CDR1 SEHNR and CDR2 FQNEAQ come from the germline V gene (reference sequence). V was cut by 1 base and J by 0 bases, with 7 bases left in between. This CDR3 comprises 15 residues. CDR3 DNA: TGTGCCAGCAGCTTAGAACGGTCCTCTGGAAACACCATATATTTT. Encoded protein: CASSLERSSGNTIYF.

This clone was observed a handful of times. The chain joins TRBV5-5 to TRBJ2-2, with D maybe TRBD1 (6 bases). Between the trimmed V and J ends, which lost 4 bases and 5 bases, there was a span of 18 bases. Per germline, CDR1 SGHKS and CDR2 YYEKEE (reference sequence). The CDR3 sequence is 16 residues long. CDR3: CASSLNRVQRTGELFF. The CDR3 region has the DNA TGTGCCAGCAGCCTTAACAGGGTTCAAAGAACCGGGGAGCTGTTTTTT.

This sequence joins TRBV11-2 and TRBJ2-1; possible D gene TRBD1, 5 bases. V was cut by 6 bases and J by 0 bases, with 15 bases left in between. CDR1 and CDR2 from the germline V gene are SGHAT and FQNNGV. The CDR3 consists of 16 residues. The CDR3 sequence: CASSPGQGSSYNEQFF. The CDR3 bases are TGTGCCAGCAGTCCCGGCCAGGGTAGCTCCTACAATGAGCAGTTCTTC.

V is TRBV2 and J is TRBJ2-1; D might be TRBD1 (5 bases). With 4 bases removed from V and 4 bases from J, the gap between germline ends came to 11 bases. Germline loops: CDR1 SNHLY, CDR2 FYNNEI. The CDR3 loop spans 14 amino acids. This chain's CDR3 is CASSAGFSYNEQFF. The CDR3 nucleotides read TGTGCCAGCAGTGCAGGGTTCTCTTACAATGAGCAGTTCTTC. Variable domain in full (rest from reference TRBV2 and TRBJ2-1): EPEVTQTPSHQVTQMGQEVILRCVPISNHLYFYWYRQILGQKVEFLVSFYNNEISEKSEIFDDQFSVERPDGSNFTLKIRSTKLEDSAMYFCASSAGFSYNEQFFGPGTRLTVL.